The sequence of this T cell receptor beta chain was determined in a study of T cells expressing NK-cell markers. Study results and limitations: Certain NKG2C+ T cell clones were expanded, and their HCMV specificity remained unclear. As a fraction of CD8+ T cells, dominant NKG2C+ clonotypes reached about 1.0-7.5% in 5 to 7 donors.

Germline V gene data show CDR1 as SGHRS and CDR2 as YFSETQ. The CDR3 has 14 residues. On this clonotype itself: Its specificity is unknown.

Scientists made TCR beta cDNA using 5'RACE template switching with UMIs. TCRdb reprocessed the 5' RACE reads, keeping one entry per CDR3 protein, no DNA. The repertoire table contains 300,000 to 450,000 distinct CDR3 sequences. The sample taken for sequencing was blood T cells: a sorted CD56 or NKG2C T cell subset, CD4+ or CD8+ T cells, or bulk PBMC T cells (not recorded which). The V call is TRBV5-1, the J call TRBJ1-1. The sequence derives from a man aged 18-70 years in good health. The CDR3 region is CASSSRDVNTEAFF.